The text below deals with one T cell receptor beta chain. Measured with immunoSEQ multiplex PCR; TCRdb has only the in-frame clones, and not every one. The repertoire includes about 240,000 clones, approximately 83% of them detected once, and roughly 1.2% sits in the top ten. The record originates from a study of cytomegalovirus exposure and HLA in healthy donors. The TCR sequence derives from a woman aged 25 to 39 in good health and CMV-seropositive. Sequencing used PBMCs.

CDR3 nucleotides: TGTGCCAGCAGTTACTCTGTCGGTAGCTCCTACAATGAGCAGTTCTTC. Amino acid sequence: CASSYSVGSSYNEQFF. The chain couples TRBV6-5 to TRBJ2-1; D is unresolved. Trimming removed 0 bases at V and 0 bases at J, with 9 bases between. CDR1 and CDR2 from the germline V gene are MNHEY and SVGAGI. This CDR3 region has 16 residues.